This T cell receptor (delta chain) was sequenced during a study of gamma-delta T cells after stem cell transplantation. The CDR3 is 20 amino acids. Germline lookup yields CDR1 GEAIGNYY and CDR2 EKD. A few counts support this clone. The protein TCRdb lists belongs to a much larger clone and differs from this DNA's translation at residue 17, which points to a read error; the protein shown is made from the DNA. TCRdb reran clone calling via CATT on the RT-PCR reads. The table lists about 3,000 delta-chain clones, about 3% of them singletons. The sequencing input was gamma-delta T cells. This chain joins TRDV2 and TRDJ1, with 12 bases lining up with TRDD3. The sequence was obtained from a human donor. It is not recorded whose cells these are; they may come from a transplant donor. The CDR3 DNA reads as TGTGCCTGTGACAAGGTTGCTGGGGGATACGCGGTGGGTACCACCGATAGACTCATCTTT. Amino acids: CACDKVAGGYAVGTTDRLIF.